These T cell receptor beta chains were read from a single sample in a study of shared clonotypes between healthy human individuals. TCRdb keeps only in-frame clones here, not all; method: immunoSEQ multiplex PCR. The sample gives 550,000 to 800,000 clones, roughly 87% of which show up once; less than 40% is in the top ten. Material: memory CD8+ T cells from PBMCs. These receptors all come from a man between 18 and 35 years old in good health. Some clones in this sample may be carry-over from other donors' samples. CDR3s include the opening cysteine and the closing phenylalanine or tryptophan. D genes are given only for firm matches. For some rows the clone size is stated as once, few or many, or as a class when expanded; others skip it.

d_gene	v_gene	abundance	j_gene	CDR3aa	CDR3nt
.	TRBV6-5	.	TRBJ1-6	CASSLRTAAVNSPLHF	TGTGCCAGCAGTTTAAGGACAGCGGCTGTTAATTCACCCCTCCACTTT
.	TRBV29-1	once	TRBJ1-2	CSVDGGPDYTF	TGCAGCGTTGACGGGGGGCCAGACTACACCTTC
.	TRBV19	once	TRBJ2-7	CASRTDGSSYEQYF	TGTGCCAGTAGGACAGACGGGAGCTCCTACGAGCAGTACTTC
.	TRBV5-1	.	TRBJ2-5	CASSLPDPETQYF	TGCGCCAGCAGCTTGCCAGATCCAGAGACCCAGTACTTC
.	TRBV6-1	.	TRBJ2-7	CASSEEGIRAWEQYF	TGTGCCAGCAGTGAAGAGGGCATTCGAGCGTGGGAGCAGTACTTC
TRBD2	TRBV7-9	few	TRBJ2-3	CASSLVYVGLATDTQYF	TGTGCCAGCAGCTTAGTTTACGTGGGACTAGCGACAGATACGCAGTATTTT
.	TRBV15	.	TRBJ2-2	CATSRGTVNTGELFF	TGTGCCACCAGCAGAGGGACAGTGAACACCGGGGAGCTGTTTTTT
.	TRBV27	.	TRBJ1-1	CASRLLGLNTEAFF	TGTGCCAGCAGGTTACTTGGTTTGAACACTGAAGCTTTCTTT
.	TRBV27	.	TRBJ2-7	CASSTSGVAYEQYF	TGTGCCAGCAGCACGTCCGGGGTAGCCTACGAGCAGTACTTC
TRBD2	TRBV27	.	TRBJ2-7	CASSLSPLLAGYEQYF	TGTGCCAGCAGTTTATCTCCCCTACTAGCGGGATACGAGCAGTACTTC
.	TRBV30	.	TRBJ2-2	CAWSYPNRQYTGELFF	TGTGCCTGGAGTTACCCAAACCGACAGTACACCGGGGAGCTGTTTTTT
TRBD2	TRBV9	.	TRBJ2-1	CASSVSGEQFF	TGTGCCAGCAGCGTTAGCGGGGAGCAGTTCTTC
.	TRBV28	.	TRBJ1-5	CASRLTGGGTRQPQHF	TGTGCCAGCAGATTGACAGGCGGGGGTACCCGTCAGCCCCAGCATTTT
.	TRBV5-4	.	TRBJ2-5	CASSRGGWEETQYF	TGTGCCAGCAGCCGTGGAGGTTGGGAAGAGACCCAGTACTTC
TRBD2	TRBV19	.	TRBJ2-1	CASSTMPAKLASRNEQFF	TGTGCCAGTAGCACGATGCCCGCGAAACTAGCGTCTAGGAATGAGCAGTTCTTC
.	TRBV6-1	.	TRBJ2-7	CASSDGSYEQYF	TGTGCCAGCAGTGACGGTTCCTACGAGCAGTACTTC
.	TRBV27	.	TRBJ1-1	CASSLGAGANTEAFF	TGTGCCAGCAGTTTAGGGGCAGGGGCGAACACTGAAGCTTTCTTT
.	TRBV29-1	.	TRBJ2-2	CSVEGADAGELFF	TGCAGCGTTGAAGGGGCTGATGCCGGGGAGCTGTTTTTT
TRBD2	TRBV4-2	.	TRBJ2-1	CASSQGTGLAGLEQFF	TGTGCCAGCAGCCAAGGGACTGGACTAGCGGGACTTGAGCAGTTCTTC
TRBD2	TRBV7-6	.	TRBJ2-7	CASSLLLAGVHEQYF	TGTGCCAGCAGCTTACTTTTAGCGGGAGTGCACGAGCAGTACTTC
TRBD2	TRBV4-1	.	TRBJ2-7	CASSPTAGAYEQYF	TGCGCCAGCAGCCCGACGGCGGGAGCCTACGAGCAGTACTTC
.	TRBV7-9	.	TRBJ2-7	CASSQEVGSLGYEQYF	TGTGCCAGCAGCCAAGAGGTCGGGAGTCTGGGCTACGAGCAGTACTTC
.	TRBV5-1	once	TRBJ2-3	CASSISTDFSTDTQYF	TGCGCCAGCAGCATCTCGACGGACTTTAGCACAGATACGCAGTATTTT